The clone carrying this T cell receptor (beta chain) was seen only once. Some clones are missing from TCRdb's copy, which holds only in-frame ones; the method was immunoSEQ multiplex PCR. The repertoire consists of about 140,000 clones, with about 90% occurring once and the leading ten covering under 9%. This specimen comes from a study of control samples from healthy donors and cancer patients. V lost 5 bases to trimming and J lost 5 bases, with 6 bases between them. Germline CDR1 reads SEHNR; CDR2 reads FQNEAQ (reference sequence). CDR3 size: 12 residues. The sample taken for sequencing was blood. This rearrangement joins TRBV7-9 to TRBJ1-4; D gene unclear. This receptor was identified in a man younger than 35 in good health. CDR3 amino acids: CASSPENEKLFF. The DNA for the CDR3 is TGTGCCAGCAGCCCGGAAAATGAAAAACTGTTTTTT.